The entry below describes one T cell receptor (beta chain). Produced via immunoSEQ multiplex PCR; TCRdb's table is partial and in-frame only. The sample records a few hundred thousand clones, roughly four fifths being singletons. This sample is drawn from a study of blood T cell repertoires in COVID-19. The CDR3 is 12 residues long. CDR1 and CDR2 from the germline V gene are SGHVS and FQNEAQ. The ends were cut back, 5 bases at V and 3 bases at J, with 8 bases in the middle. What was sequenced was peripheral blood. This receptor was obtained from a woman in her fifties or sixties with acute or convalescent COVID-19. This rearrangement joins TRBV7-8 to TRBJ2-7; D is perhaps TRBD2 (5 bases). Here the CDR3 reads CASSPEGYEQYF. The CDR3 DNA reads TGTGCCAGCAGCCCTGAGGGCTACGAGCAGTACTTC.